Below, 28 T cell receptor beta chains from the same sample are listed, as sequenced in a study of T cells in women clearing cervical HPV infection. Some clones are missing from TCRdb's copy, which holds only in-frame ones; the method was immunoSEQ multiplex PCR. The listing contains over 15,000 clones. The specimen sequenced was blood buffy coat. Receptor source: a woman between 18 and 70 years old with a cervical HPV16 infection that either progressed to CIN3+ or cleared (not recorded which).

Details on this clone: The read finishes 3 residues shy of the CDR3 end, and the germline J gene is used to complete it. The genes are TRBV5-1 and TRBJ2-3; no firm D call. Trimming removed 6 bases from V and 2 bases from J, with 13 bases in between. The CDR3 contains 14 residues. CDR1 and CDR2 (germline): SGHRS, YFSETQ. This chain's CDR3 is CASTVRPNTDTQYF. The CDR3 DNA, read in part, is TGCGCCAGCACCGTCAGGCCAAACACAGATACG.

Concerning this clone: Read coverage stops 3 residues before the CDR3 terminus; the germline J gene supplies the remainder. The chain couples TRBV20-1 to TRBJ1-5, with D tentatively TRBD1 (6 bases). The CDR3 is made up of 14 amino acids. Germline V CDR1 and CDR2: DFQATT, SNEGSKA (reference sequence). Between the trimmed V and J ends, which lost 5 bases and 0 bases, there was a span of 11 bases. CDR3 DNA, as far as it was read: TGCAGTGCTCCCCGGACAGATAGCAATCAGCCC. Amino acid sequence: CSAPRTDSNQP. The entire CDR3 is CSAPRTDSNQPQHF.

In regard to this clone: Coverage ceases 3 residues before the CDR3 finishes, and the germline J gene fills in the end. The chain links TRBV5-5 to TRBJ1-2, with D possibly being TRBD1 (5 bases). CDR1 SGHKS and CDR2 YYEKEE come from the germline V gene (reference sequence). The CDR3 is made up of 11 amino acids. Partial CDR3 DNA: TGTGCCAGCACTCAGCGGGGGGGC. Translation gives CASTQRGG. The whole CDR3 is CASTQRGGYTF.

Notes on this clone: The sequence runs out 3 residues before the end of the CDR3; the remainder is reconstructed from the germline J gene. J is TRBJ2-1 and V is TRBV7-2; 8 bases are a match to TRBD1. This CDR3 is built from 15 residues. The junction had 10 bases not matched to a gene; V was cut back by 5 bases and J by 7 bases. Germline V gives CDR1 SGHTA, CDR2 FQGNSA. CDR3 region: CASSGGQALSNEQFF. The CDR3 DNA, read in part, is TGTGCCAGCAGCGGGGGACAGGCACTCTCAAATGAG.

On this clone: Read coverage stops 3 residues before the CDR3 terminus; the germline J gene supplies the remainder. This chain uses TRBV28 with TRBJ2-5; TRBD2 agrees at 10 bases. The CDR3 is made up of 16 amino acids. V was pared by 2 bases and J by 5 bases, with 8 bases of the junction left unmatched. CDR1 is MDHEN and CDR2 is SYDVKM in the germline V gene. The CDR3 loop is CASSLIKGLARETQYF. Incomplete CDR3 DNA: TGTGCCAGCAGTTTAATCAAGGGACTAGCGAGGGAGACC.

Note on this clone: The CDR3 end is not reached by the read, which stops 3 residues before it; the germline J gene fills it in. The rearrangement uses TRBV20-1 and TRBJ2-3; the match to TRBD2 covers 10 bases. Germline CDR1 DFQATT, CDR2 SNEGSKA (reference sequence). V was clipped by 0 bases and J by 6 bases; unmatched bases: 9. The CDR3 covers 16 residues. The CDR3 sequence: CSARDFERGGGDTQYF. Incomplete CDR3 DNA: TGCAGTGCTAGAGATTTCGAGCGGGGGGGCGGGGATACG.

Regarding this clone: Sequencing ends 3 residues short of the CDR3 end; the germline J gene provides the rest. This chain joins TRBV29-1 and TRBJ2-1, with 13 positions matching TRBD2. CDR1 SQVTM and CDR2 ANQGSEA come from the germline V gene. Trimming removed 8 bases from V and 1 base from J; junction bases left unmatched: 17. This CDR3 has 19 amino acids. The CDR3 sequence is CSIGLAGEGGRASYNEQFF. CDR3 bases read: TGCAGCATCGGACTAGCGGGAGAAGGAGGGAGGGCGTCCTACAATGAG.

A remark on this clone: The read falls 3 residues short of the CDR3 end, and the missing part is taken from the germline J gene. V and J are TRBV27 and TRBJ2-3; 10 nucleotides align to TRBD2. Germline trimming cut 7 bases from V and 1 base from J; bases unmatched to any gene: 8. The CDR3 has 16 residues. Germline-derived CDR1 and CDR2 are MNHEY and SMNVEV (reference sequence). Incomplete CDR3 DNA: TGTGCCAGCACCACCACCGGGACTAGCGGCACAGATACG. Translating gives CASTTTGTSGTDT. In full, the CDR3 is CASTTTGTSGTDTQYF.

Comment on this clone: The observed sequence ends 3 residues before the CDR3 terminus, with the missing tail filled in from the germline J gene. V is TRBV2 and J is TRBJ2-7; 8 nucleotides align to TRBD2. Germline CDR1 SNHLY, CDR2 FYNNEI. The CDR3 covers 15 residues. Losses at the gene ends were 4 bases for V and 0 bases for J; bases not matched to a gene: 5. CDR3 DNA, as far as it was read: TGTGCCAGCAGTGGGATACTAGCGGCCTCCTACGAG. It encodes CASSGILAASYE. The complete CDR3 sequence is CASSGILAASYEQYF.

Worth noting for this clone: Read sequence stops 3 residues before the CDR3 end, and the germline J gene provides the missing end. The J gene is TRBJ2-1, the V gene TRBV6-2 or TRBV6-3; 12 bases are a match to TRBD2. The CDR3 spans 14 residues. Germline lookup yields CDR1 MNHEY and CDR2 SVGEGT. V was pared by 8 bases and J by 7 bases, with 6 bases of the junction left unmatched. The CDR3 protein is CASRRLAGVNEQFF. The CDR3 DNA, read in part, is TGTGCCAGCCGGCGACTAGCGGGGGTTAATGAG.

With regard to this clone: The read ends 3 residues before the CDR3 terminus; that terminus is restored from the germline J gene. This chain connects TRBV20-1 to TRBJ2-7, with TRBD2 matching 9 bases. Germline lookup yields CDR1 DFQATT and CDR2 SNEGSKA (reference sequence). This CDR3 has 15 residues. Trimming removed 3 bases from V and 4 bases from J; junction bases left unmatched: 10. The CDR3 here is CSASLAGGAFYEQYF. CDR3 DNA (partial): TGCAGTGCTAGTTTGGCGGGGGGGGCTTTTTACGAG.

As to this clone: Read sequence stops 3 residues before the CDR3 end, and the germline J gene provides the missing end. This sequence joins TRBV28 and TRBJ2-1; a possible D gene is TRBD2 (6 bases). The length of the CDR3 is 15 residues. Germline CDR1 MDHEN, CDR2 SYDVKM. Trimming left V 4 bases short and J 9 bases short, with 19 bases between. The CDR3 spells CASSSPPSGVSEQFF. The sequenced CDR3 bases are TGTGCCAGCAGTTCACCCCCATCGGGGGTAAGTGAG.

As for this clone: The CDR3 end is not reached by the read, which stops 3 residues before it; the germline J gene fills it in. This chain connects TRBV19 to TRBJ2-4, with 7 bases fitting TRBD1. CDR1 LNHDA and CDR2 SQIVND come from the germline V gene (reference sequence). The CDR3 runs to 12 residues. The CDR3 sequence: CASSQGSYGQYF. CDR3 bases read: TGTGCCAGCTCACAGGGGAGCTATGGT.

A remark on this clone: From the germline J gene comes the end of the CDR3, since the read stops 3 residues before it. The chain joins TRBV2 to TRBJ2-2, with D tentatively TRBD2 (5 bases). The CDR3 has 12 residues. Deletions cut 7 bases from V and 5 bases from J, with 8 bases between. Germline CDR1 SNHLY, CDR2 FYNNEI. CDR3 DNA, as far as it was read: TGTGCCAGCAATGGCGGGACCGGGGAG. It yields the protein CASNGGTGE. The full CDR3 protein is CASNGGTGELFF.

To note about this clone: The DNA ends 3 residues before the CDR3 does, and the rest of the CDR3 is filled in from the germline J gene. The rearrangement uses TRBV18 and TRBJ1-4; D not certain. The CDR3 runs to 14 residues. Germline V gene data show CDR1 as KGHSH and CDR2 as LQKENI. CDR3 protein: CASSPPQNNSPLFF. The covered CDR3 bases are TGTGCCAGCTCACCACCCCAGAATAATTCACCA.

To note about this clone: The read is 3 residues too short to cover the CDR3 end, so that end is filled in from the germline J gene. The V and J genes are TRBV7-3 and TRBJ2-1; 9 bases align to TRBD2. With 2 bases clipped from V and 6 bases from J, the junction kept 2 bases outside the gene matches. The CDR3 runs to 14 residues. Germline V CDR1 and CDR2: SGHTA, FQGTGA. The CDR3 is CASSLAGGPNEQFF. The CDR3 bases that were read are TGTGCCAGCAGCTTAGCGGGAGGGCCCAATGAG. The full variable domain, completed using reference TRBV7-3 and TRBJ2-1, is GAGVSQTPSNKVTEKGKYVELRCDPISGHTALYWYRQSLGQGPEFLIYFQGTGAADDSGLPNDRFFAVRPEGSVSTLKIQRTERGDSAVYLCASSLAGGPNEQFFGPGTRLTVL.

A remark on this clone: The read stops 3 residues short of the end of the CDR3; the missing end is completed from the germline J gene. The rearrangement uses TRBV7-9 and TRBJ1-2; D not resolved. The germline gives CDR1 SEHNR, CDR2 FQNEAQ (reference sequence). This CDR3 spans 14 amino acids. CDR3 region: CASSLDSGGNDYTF. CDR3 DNA (partial): TGTGCCAGCAGCTTAGATTCGGGCGGGAATGAC.

Partial CDR3 DNA: TGCGCCAGCAGTGAGGGGGTCACAACAACTAATGAAAAA. Translated, it gives CASSEGVTTTNEK. The complete CDR3 reads CASSEGVTTTNEKLFF. This chain joins TRBV5-1 and TRBJ1-4; weak D call: TRBD1 (6 bases). The CDR3 end falls 3 residues outside the read, so it is completed with the germline J gene. There are 16 residues in the CDR3. Germline CDR1 reads SGHRS; CDR2 reads YFSETQ. The V and J ends lost 5 bases and 0 bases respectively, with 14 bases between them.

Regarding this clone: The read halts 3 residues ahead of the CDR3 end, with the missing end drawn from the germline J gene. J is TRBJ2-1 and V is TRBV27; 7 positions agree with TRBD2. CDR3 length: 13 amino acids. From germline, CDR1 is MNHEY and CDR2 SMNVEV (reference sequence). The trim removed 2 bases at V and 6 bases at J, leaving 1 base unmatched. CDR3: CASSLGTINEQFF. The CDR3 bases that were read are TGTGCCAGCAGTTTAGGGACTATCAATGAG.

About this clone itself: The CDR3 goes on 3 residues after the read ends, and that part is filled in from the germline J gene. The chain has TRBV19 and TRBJ1-1; the D is unclear. The CDR3 contains 15 residues. Germline V gene lookup returns CDR1 LNHDA and CDR2 SQIVND (reference sequence). The CDR3 sequence is CASSMETLYQETAFF. CDR3 DNA (partial): TGTGCCAGTAGTATGGAGACACTGTACCAAGAGACC.

As concerns this clone: The CDR3 end lies 3 residues beyond the end of the read and is filled in from the germline J gene. V gene TRBV20-1 combines with J gene TRBJ2-1, with TRBD2 matching 13 bases. V shed 6 bases, J shed 2 bases, and the junction held 7 bases outside the gene matches. Germline CDR1 and CDR2: DFQATT and SNEGSKA (reference sequence). This CDR3 comprises 16 residues. CDR3 DNA, as far as it was read: TGCAGTGCGTGGACTAGCGGGAGTCAGACCTACAATGAG. This encodes CSAWTSGSQTYNE. The CDR3, in full, reads CSAWTSGSQTYNEQFF.

About this clone itself: The sequenced fragment ends 3 residues before the CDR3 boundary, so the rest is inferred from the germline J gene. The chain employs TRBV7-2 and TRBJ1-2; D unresolved. Germline CDR1 reads SGHTA; CDR2 reads FQGNSA. CDR3 length equals 14 residues. CDR3: CASSLSGLPIGYTF. The sequenced CDR3 bases are TGTGCCAGCAGCTTATCGGGTCTACCTATCGGC.

Regarding this clone: The read comes to an end 3 residues before the CDR3 does, leaving the germline J gene to fill in the end. The chain has TRBV5-8 and TRBJ2-3; a weak D match, TRBD2 (6 bases). The CDR3 consists of 12 residues. Germline CDR1 and CDR2: SGHTS and YDEGEE. Trimming left V 3 bases short and J 5 bases short, with 7 bases between. The part of the CDR3 DNA that was read is TGTGCCAGCAGCTGGGGGGTAGATACG. Its translation: CASSWGVDT. The whole CDR3 is CASSWGVDTQYF.

As concerns this clone: The missing CDR3 end, 3 residues past where the read stops, is filled in from the germline J gene. J is TRBJ2-3 and V is TRBV19; 7 bases match TRBD1. The CDR3 length is 14 residues. Looked up from germline, CDR1 is LNHDA and CDR2 is SQIVND (reference sequence). The covered CDR3 bases are TGTGCCAGTAGCCCGGGACAGAAAAATCAGCCG. It is translated as CASSPGQKNQP. The whole CDR3 sequence is CASSPGQKNQPQYF.

CDR3 DNA (partial): TGTGCCAGCAGTGAAGCCTTTGGGGCCAACGTC. It encodes CASSEAFGANV. The full CDR3 is CASSEAFGANVLTF. The V and J genes are TRBV2 and TRBJ2-6; D gene unclear. The read ends 3 residues before the CDR3 terminus; that terminus is restored from the germline J gene. CDR3 length equals 14 residues. V dropped 0 bases and J dropped 3 bases, with 3 bases sitting between them. Germline CDR1 reads SNHLY; CDR2 reads FYNNEI.

The covered CDR3 bases are TGCAGTGCTAGAGATCGTAGGCGGGGCGGAGTTTCCCAAGAGACG. Translation gives CSARDRRRGGVSQET. In full, the CDR3 is CSARDRRRGGVSQETQYF. The V and J genes are TRBV20-1 and TRBJ2-3; a possible D gene is TRBD2 (6 bases). From the germline J gene comes the end of the CDR3, since the read stops 3 residues before it. The CDR3 is 18 amino acids. The germline CDR1 and CDR2 sequences are DFQATT and SNEGSKA (reference sequence).

Concerning this clone: Coverage ceases 3 residues before the CDR3 finishes, and the germline J gene fills in the end. The V call is TRBV7-6, the J call TRBJ2-7, with D perhaps TRBD2 (5 bases). The germline V and J ends were trimmed by 5 bases and 1 base, with 18 bases remaining between them. There are 16 residues in the CDR3. CDR1 SGHVS and CDR2 FNYEAQ come from the germline V gene. The CDR3 bases that were read are TGTGCCAGCAGCCTGACCACGGGGTCGGGTTCCTACGAG. Protein product: CASSLTTGSGSYE. The whole CDR3 reads CASSLTTGSGSYEQYF.

Turning to this clone: The read terminates 3 residues ahead of where the CDR3 ends, so the germline J gene completes it. The V call is TRBV5-8, the J call TRBJ1-2; D uncertain. Germline V CDR1 and CDR2: SGHTS, YDEGEE. The length of the CDR3 is 13 residues. The V gene lost 7 bases and the J gene lost 2 bases, with 12 bases spanning the gap. The CDR3 sequence: CASGIRINYGYTF. The part of the CDR3 DNA that was read is TGTGCCAGCGGTATCAGGATCAACTATGGC. Full variable domain (missing parts from reference TRBV5-8 and TRBJ1-2): EAGVTQSPTHLIKTRGQQATLRCSPISGHTSVYWYQQALGLGLQFLLWYDEGEERNRGNFPPRFSGRQFPNYSSELNVNALELEDSALYLCASGIRINYGYTFGSGTRLTVV.